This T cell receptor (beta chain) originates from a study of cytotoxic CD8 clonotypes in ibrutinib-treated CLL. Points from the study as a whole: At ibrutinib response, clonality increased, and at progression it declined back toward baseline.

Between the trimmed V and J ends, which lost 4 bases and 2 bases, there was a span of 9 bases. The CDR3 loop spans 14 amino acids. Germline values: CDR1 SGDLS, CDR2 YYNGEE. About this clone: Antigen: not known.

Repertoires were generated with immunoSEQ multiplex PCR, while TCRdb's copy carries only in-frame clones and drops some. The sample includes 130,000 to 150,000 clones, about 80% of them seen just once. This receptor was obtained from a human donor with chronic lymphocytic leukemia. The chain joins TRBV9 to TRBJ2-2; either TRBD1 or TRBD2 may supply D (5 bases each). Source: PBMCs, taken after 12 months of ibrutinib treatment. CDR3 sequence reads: CASSWDQNTGELFF. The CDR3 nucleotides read TGTGCCAGCAGCTGGGACCAAAACACCGGGGAGCTGTTTTTT.